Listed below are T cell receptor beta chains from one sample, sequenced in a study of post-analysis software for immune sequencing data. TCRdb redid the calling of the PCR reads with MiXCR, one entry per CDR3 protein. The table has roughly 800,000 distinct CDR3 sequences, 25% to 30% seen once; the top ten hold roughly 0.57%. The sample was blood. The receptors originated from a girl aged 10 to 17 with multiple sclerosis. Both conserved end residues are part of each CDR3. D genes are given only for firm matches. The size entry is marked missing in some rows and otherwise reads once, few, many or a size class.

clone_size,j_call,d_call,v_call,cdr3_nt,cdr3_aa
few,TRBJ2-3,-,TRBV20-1,TGCAGTGGCGTCAGGGCGGGAAAGACAGATACGCAGTATTTT,CSGVRAGKTDTQYF
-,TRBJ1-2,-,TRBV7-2,TGTGCCAGCAGCTTAACGGCGTTGTCTAACTATGGCTACACCTTC,CASSLTALSNYGYTF
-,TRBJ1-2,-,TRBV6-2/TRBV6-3,TGTGCCAGCAGTTACTCGGGAACAGGGAATGGCTACACCTTC,CASSYSGTGNGYTF
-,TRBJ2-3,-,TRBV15,TGTGCCACCAGCAGGAGGCTTCCCCCCACAGATACGCAGTATTTT,CATSRRLPPTDTQYF
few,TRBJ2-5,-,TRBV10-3,TGTGCCATCAGTGGGCAGCAAGAGACCCAGTACTTC,CAISGQQETQYF
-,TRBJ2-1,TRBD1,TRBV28,TGTGCCAGCAGTACCCCTGGACAGGGGAAGTCCGATGAGCAGTTCTTC,CASSTPGQGKSDEQFF
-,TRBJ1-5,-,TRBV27,TGTGCCAGCAGTTTATCCCGAACTCAGCCCCAGCATTTT,CASSLSRTQPQHF
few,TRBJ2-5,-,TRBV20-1,TGCAGTGCTAGAGATTTGGGGCTACATGAGACCCAGTACTTC,CSARDLGLHETQYF
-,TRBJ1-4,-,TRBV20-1,TGCAGTGCTAGACGGACAGCTGCAACTAATGAAAAACTGTTTTTT,CSARRTAATNEKLFF
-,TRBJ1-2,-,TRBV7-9,TGTGCCAGCAGCCCGCGGGGGGAATTCTATGGCTACACCTTC,CASSPRGEFYGYTF
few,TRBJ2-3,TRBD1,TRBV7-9,TGTGCCAGCAGTCTACCACCAGGGGGCCCAAGCACAGATACGCAGTATTTT,CASSLPPGGPSTDTQYF
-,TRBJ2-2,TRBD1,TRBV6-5,TGTGCCAGCAGACAAGACAGGGGGATTTCCGGGGAGCTGTTTTTT,CASRQDRGISGELFF
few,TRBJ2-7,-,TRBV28,TGTGCCAGCAGTGCGTATGGGTTCTACGAGCAGTACTTC,CASSAYGFYEQYF
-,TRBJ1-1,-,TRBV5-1,TGCGCCAGCAGCTTTCCGGGTCCTCAAGCTTTCTTT,CASSFPGPQAFF
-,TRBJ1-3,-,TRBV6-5,TGTGCCAGCAGTTACTCTGGACCGAGCTCTGGAAACACCATATATTTT,CASSYSGPSSGNTIYF
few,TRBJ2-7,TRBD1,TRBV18,TGTGCCAGCTCACTCCTTGGGACAGGGGGCTACGAGCAGTACTTC,CASSLLGTGGYEQYF
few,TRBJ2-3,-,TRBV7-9,TGTGCCAGCAGCGCTCGGAGCACAGATACGCAGTATTTT,CASSARSTDTQYF
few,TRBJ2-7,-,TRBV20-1,TGCAGTGCTAGAGAGTCCAGGGGAGGCTACGAGCAGTACTTC,CSARESRGGYEQYF
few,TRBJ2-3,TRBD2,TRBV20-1,TGCAGTGCTCTAGCGGAATACACAGATACGCAGTATTTT,CSALAEYTDTQYF
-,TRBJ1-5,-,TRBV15,TGTGCCACCAGCAGAGTAGGGGGTAAGGACAATCAGCCCCAGCATTTT,CATSRVGGKDNQPQHF
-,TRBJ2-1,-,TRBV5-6,TGTGCCAGCAGGCCTGTGGGCTCGGATGAGCAGTTCTTC,CASRPVGSDEQFF
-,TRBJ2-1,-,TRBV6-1,TGTGCCAGCAGTGAAGCTAGGGTTGAGCAGTTCTTC,CASSEARVEQFF
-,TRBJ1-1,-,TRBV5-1,TGCGCCAGCAGCGCCGCCCGGAGGAACACTGAAGCTTTCTTT,CASSAARRNTEAFF
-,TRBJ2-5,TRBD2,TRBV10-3,TGTACCATCAGTGGGACCCGACTAGCTGTACAAGAGACCCAGTACTTC,CTISGTRLAVQETQYF
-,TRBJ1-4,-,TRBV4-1,TGCGCCAGCAGCCAAAATGTCGGGGGTCCTAATGAAAAACTGTTTTTT,CASSQNVGGPNEKLFF
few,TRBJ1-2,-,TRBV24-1,TGTGCCACCAGTGATCAGAGAGTTAACTATGGCTACACCTTC,CATSDQRVNYGYTF
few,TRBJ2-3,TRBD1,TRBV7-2,TGTGCCAGCAGCGAACACAGGGACAGGGGGGGGACAGATACGCAGTATTTT,CASSEHRDRGGTDTQYF
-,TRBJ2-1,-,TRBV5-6,TGTGCCAGCAGCGGGGGGGCACAGGCCTCCTACAATGAGCAGTTCTTC,CASSGGAQASYNEQFF
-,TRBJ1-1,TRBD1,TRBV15,TGTGCCACCAGCAGGGATGACAGGGCCCTGAGGGGATTGGTTACTGAAGCTTTCTTT,CATSRDDRALRGLVTEAFF
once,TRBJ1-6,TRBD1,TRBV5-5,TGTGCCAGCAGGCCCGAGGTGGGACAGGGGGGTTCACCCCGCCACTTT,CASRPEVGQGGSPRHF
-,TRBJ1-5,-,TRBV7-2,TGTGCCAGCAGCTTAGGTTGGGGGAGCAATCAGCCCCAGCATTTT,CASSLGWGSNQPQHF
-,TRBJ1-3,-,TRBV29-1,TGCAGCGTCCGCTCTGGAAACACCATATATTTT,CSVRSGNTIYF
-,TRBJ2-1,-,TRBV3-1,TGTGCCAGCAGCCAAGTACAGCAGAATGAGCAGTTCTTC,CASSQVQQNEQFF
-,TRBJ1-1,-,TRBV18,TGTGCCAGCTCAGTTCTGAACACTGAAGCTTTCTTT,CASSVLNTEAFF
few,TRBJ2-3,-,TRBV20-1,TGCAGTGCTAGAGATTTGGGCCAAAGTACAGATACGCAGTATTTT,CSARDLGQSTDTQYF
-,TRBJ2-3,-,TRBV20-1,TGCAGTGCTGGGGGCTCGGCGGGGACCACAGATACGCAGTATTTT,CSAGGSAGTTDTQYF
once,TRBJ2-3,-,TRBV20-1,TGCAGTGCTAGAGGAGGGAGCACGGGCACAGATACGCAGTATTTT,CSARGGSTGTDTQYF
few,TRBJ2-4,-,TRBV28,TGTGCCAGCAGTTTTTGGGGAGTGTCAGGGAGGGCCAAAAACATTCAGTACTTC,CASSFWGVSGRAKNIQYF
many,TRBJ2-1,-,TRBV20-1,TGCAGTGCTGGTGGGTATGAGCAGTTCTTC,CSAGGYEQFF
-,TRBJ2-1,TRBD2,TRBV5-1,TGCGCCAGCAGCTTGGAGCTAGCGGGGGTATACAATGAGCAGTTCTTC,CASSLELAGVYNEQFF
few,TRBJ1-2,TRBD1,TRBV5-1,TGCGCCAGCACGCTCGGAGGGACAGGGATATCCTATGGCTACACCTTC,CASTLGGTGISYGYTF
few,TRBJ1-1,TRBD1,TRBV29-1,TGCAGCGCTGGACAGGGGCCCTATGAAGCTTTCTTT,CSAGQGPYEAFF
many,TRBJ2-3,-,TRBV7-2,TGTGCCAGCAGCACGGGACTCGGCACAGATACGCAGTATTTT,CASSTGLGTDTQYF
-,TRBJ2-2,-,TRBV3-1,TGTGCCAGCAGCCAAAGTAGCGCCGATCCACTCAGGGAGCTGTTTTTT,CASSQSSADPLRELFF
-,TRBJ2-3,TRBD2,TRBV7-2,TGTGCCAGCGGCTGGTCTAGCGGGAGGCCAGATACGCAGTATTTT,CASGWSSGRPDTQYF